This note documents a single T cell receptor beta chain sequence. Its specificity is unknown. 13 Jbeta primers and 60 Vbeta primers were used for the PCR. Method: immunoSEQ multiplex PCR; TCRdb's copy keeps in-frame clones and lacks some. The top ten hold over 4% of the sample, which has 150,000 to 200,000 clones, roughly four fifths seen once. At collection, donors were nominally healthy, but unrecorded immune exposures were probable. The data originate from a study of cytomegalovirus exposure and HLA in healthy donors. Study-level findings and limits: Some public TCRs appeared in many individuals, while most sequences were rare. TCR beta chains numbering some 160 were designated cytomegalovirus-associated. Some V segments, including TRBV6-2 and TRBV6-3, were excluded as indistinguishable.

Deletions cut 8 bases from V and 0 bases from J, with 19 bases between. The CDR3 loop spans 16 amino acids. CDR1 and CDR2 (germline): LNHDA, SQIVND (reference sequence). V usage is TRBV19 and J usage is TRBJ1-1, with unresolved D. This TCR came from a man aged 45-65 years in good health and CMV-seropositive. Sequences were obtained from PBMCs. The CDR3: CASLQRAASMNTEAFF. The CDR3 nucleotides read TGTGCCAGTCTTCAAAGGGCAGCTAGCATGAACACTGAAGCTTTCTTT.